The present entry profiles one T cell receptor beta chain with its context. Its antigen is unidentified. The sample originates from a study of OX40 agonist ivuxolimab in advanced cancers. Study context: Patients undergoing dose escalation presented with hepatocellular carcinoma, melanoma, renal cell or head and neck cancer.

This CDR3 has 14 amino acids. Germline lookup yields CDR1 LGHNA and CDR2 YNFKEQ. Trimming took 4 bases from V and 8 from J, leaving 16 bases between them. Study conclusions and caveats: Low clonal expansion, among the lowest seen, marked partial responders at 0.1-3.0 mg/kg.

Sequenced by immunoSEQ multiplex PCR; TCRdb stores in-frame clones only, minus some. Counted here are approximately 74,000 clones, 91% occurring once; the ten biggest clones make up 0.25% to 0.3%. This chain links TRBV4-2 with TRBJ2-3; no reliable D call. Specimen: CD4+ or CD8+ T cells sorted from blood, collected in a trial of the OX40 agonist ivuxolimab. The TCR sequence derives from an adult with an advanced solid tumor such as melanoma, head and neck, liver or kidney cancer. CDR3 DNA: TGTGCCAGCAGCCGAGAGGCAACCTGGGGTACGCAGTATTTT. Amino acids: CASSREATWGTQYF.